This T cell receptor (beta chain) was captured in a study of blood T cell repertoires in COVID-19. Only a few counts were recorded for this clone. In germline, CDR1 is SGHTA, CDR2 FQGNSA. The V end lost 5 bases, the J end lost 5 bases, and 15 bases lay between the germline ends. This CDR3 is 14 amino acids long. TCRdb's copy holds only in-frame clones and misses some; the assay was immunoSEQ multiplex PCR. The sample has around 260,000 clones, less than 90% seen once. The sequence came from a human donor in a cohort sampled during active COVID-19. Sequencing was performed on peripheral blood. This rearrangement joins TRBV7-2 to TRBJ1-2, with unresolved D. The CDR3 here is CASSPRAGEYGYTF. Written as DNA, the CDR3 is TGTGCCAGCAGCCCCCGAGCAGGCGAATATGGCTACACCTTC.